This T cell receptor (beta chain) was observed in a study of CD8 T cells in ankylosing spondylitis (dated by TCRdb to about 2017). With regard to the full study: The study profiled T cell receptor beta repertoires in healthy donors and ankylosing spondylitis patients to find disease-linked TCR variants. The whole study cohort included 108 healthy donors and roughly 24 ankylosing spondylitis patients. Samples of peripheral blood were taken, and for ankylosing spondylitis patients, synovial fluid was collected as well. Results the study describes overall, beyond this receptor: Blood from ankylosing spondylitis patients appeared to be characterized by a TCR beta motif made up of fewer than ten highly homologous amino acid variants. According to the report, matched synovial fluid samples from ankylosing spondylitis patients were significantly enriched for the disease-linked clones. Some TCR beta motif variants had previously been reported in synovial fluid and blood of reactive arthritis patients, which suggested common disease-initiation mechanisms. The disease-linked clones showed a CD8+ phenotype and occurred at relatively low frequencies in peripheral blood.

This clonotype was picked up a small number of times. Its cognate antigen has yet to be identified. Base-call qualities are not available, and no considerably larger clone is one nucleotide away. TCRdb names Illumina HiSeq 2500 as the instrument used. TCR beta libraries were prepared by quantitative 5'-RACE with molecular barcodes. In the authors' own workflow: A new computational method based on a probabilistic model of VDJ rearrangement was used to identify disease-linked TCR variants. The raw public data were reprocessed by TCRdb itself: fastp quality trimming at Q25, MiXCR clonotype calling, in-frame beta chains only. Each record represents a unique CDR3 protein, reported with the most common genes and DNA among its rows. The V and J calls and clone size are TCRdb's, not the authors'. The sample table contains 150,000 to 250,000 distinct CDR3 sequences; only one count was recorded for 9.5% to 15% of them. The ten largest clones take up 15% to 20% of the sample.

V was cut back by 6 bases and J by 2 bases, leaving a gap of 19 bases between them. The germline V gene yields SGHVS for CDR1 and FNYEAQ for CDR2. Inclusive of the bounding cysteine and phenylalanine, the CDR3 is 16 residues long. Of all the DNA, just the CDR3 is kept, 48 bases in frame from base 1. The source of this sequence is a male donor with ankylosing spondylitis or in good health (not recorded which). Sequenced: blood, either unsorted or a sorted T cell fraction (not recorded which). The rearrangement joined TRBV7-6 to TRBJ2-5; the D match is possibly TRBD1 or TRBD2, with 5 bases aligned in each. The CDR3 in this case is CASSEYGGEEQETQYF. The DNA sequence is as follows: TGTGCCAGCAGTGAATATGGGGGAGAGGAACAAGAGACCCAGTACTTC.